This T cell receptor (beta chain) was sequenced during a study of cytomegalovirus exposure and HLA in healthy donors. The CDR3 is 15 residues long. Germline CDR1 reads ENHRY; CDR2 reads SYGVKD. V shed 3 bases and J 0 bases; nucleotides not matched to a gene: 4. Primers for the PCR totalled 60 Vbeta and 13 Jbeta. Measured with immunoSEQ multiplex PCR; TCRdb has only the in-frame clones, and not every one. The table lists more than 60,000 clones, approximately 81% of them singletons, with less than 9.5% in the top ten. The rearrangement links TRBV10-3 to TRBJ2-7, with 8 bases that match TRBD1. What was sequenced was PBMCs. This receptor was obtained from a woman between 40 and 50 years old in good health and CMV-seropositive. The CDR3, as DNA: TGTGCCATCAGTGACCCCGGACAGGGCTCCTACGAGCAGTACTTC. This sequence encodes CAISDPGQGSYEQYF.